Listed below are T cell receptor beta chains from one sample, sequenced in a study of vaccination and CD4 T cells after COVID-19. What these receptors recognize is not known. MiXCR, applied by TCRdb to the PCR reads, yields one record per CDR3 protein. The sample carries under 30,000 distinct CDR3 sequences, around two fifths recorded once. The sequences come from CD4+ T cells from blood, cultured in vitro, collected before SARS-CoV-2 vaccination. These receptors all stem from a human donor who received a COVID-19 vaccine. Both conserved end residues are part of each CDR3. The order of the fields is J gene, clone size, V gene, D gene, CDR3 protein, CDR3 DNA. A D gene is named only where the DNA matches it firmly. Where a row states a size, it is once, few, many or the class of an expanded clone; other rows omit it.

J: TRBJ2-1; size: -; V: TRBV20-1; D: TRBD2; CDR3: CSARLSGGALKDFF; DNA: TGCAGTGCTAGGCTGAGCGGGGGGGCCCTCAAAGACTTCTTC
J: TRBJ1-3; size: -; V: TRBV6-1; D: -; CDR3: CASSNMYGFGNTIYF; DNA: TGTGCCAGCAGTAACATGTACGGCTTTGGAAACACCATATATTTT
J: TRBJ2-3; size: -; V: TRBV2; D: TRBD2; CDR3: CASSPGLAGVADTQYF; DNA: TGTGCCAGCAGTCCCGGACTAGCGGGGGTAGCAGATACGCAGTATTTT
J: TRBJ2-5; size: once; V: TRBV2; D: -; CDR3: CASSRAVQETQYF; DNA: TGTGCCAGCAGTAGGGCGGTCCAAGAGACCCAGTACTTC
J: TRBJ1-2; size: -; V: TRBV5-1; D: TRBD1; CDR3: CASSLAGRGGVTFYGYTF; DNA: TGCGCCAGCAGCTTGGCCGGGAGAGGGGGCGTCACCTTTTATGGCTACACCTTC
J: TRBJ2-7; size: -; V: TRBV19; D: -; CDR3: CASSDRVVGYEQYF; DNA: TGTGCCAGTTCCGATAGGGTGGTTGGCTACGAGCAGTACTTC
J: TRBJ2-5; size: -; V: TRBV4-2; D: -; CDR3: CASSQDLGGRETQYF; DNA: TGTGCCAGCAGCCAAGATCTGGGGGGGCGGGAGACCCAGTACTTC
J: TRBJ1-2; size: few; V: TRBV29-1; D: -; CDR3: CSVQGQGGGNYGYTF; DNA: TGCAGCGTTCAAGGGCAGGGTGGGGGGAACTATGGCTACACCTTC
J: TRBJ2-2; size: -; V: TRBV24-1; D: TRBD2; CDR3: CATSDQGLDTTGELFF; DNA: TGTGCCACCAGTGACCAGGGACTAGACACCACCGGGGAGCTGTTTTTT
J: TRBJ2-7; size: -; V: TRBV20-1; D: -; CDR3: CSARVEGQNIYEQYF; DNA: TGCAGTGCTAGAGTGGAGGGGCAGAATATCTACGAGCAGTACTTC
J: TRBJ1-1; size: -; V: TRBV12-3/TRBV12-4; D: -; CDR3: CASSIVGSVRNTEAFF; DNA: TGTGCCAGCAGCATCGTGGGTAGTGTCAGGAACACTGAAGCTTTCTTT
J: TRBJ1-2; size: -; V: TRBV28; D: -; CDR3: CASRRQFPETGYTF; DNA: TGTGCCAGCAGGCGACAGTTCCCGGAGACAGGCTACACCTTC
J: TRBJ1-2; size: -; V: TRBV11-3; D: TRBD1; CDR3: CASRSGQGDGYTF; DNA: TGTGCCAGCAGATCGGGACAGGGGGATGGCTACACCTTC
J: TRBJ2-3; size: -; V: TRBV20-1; D: TRBD2; CDR3: CSANRAGRTDTQYF; DNA: TGCAGTGCTAACAGAGCGGGGCGCACAGATACGCAGTATTTT
J: TRBJ2-7; size: -; V: TRBV12-3/TRBV12-4; D: TRBD1; CDR3: CASSPTTTGKAEQYF; DNA: TGTGCCAGCAGCCCTACTACGACAGGGAAAGCCGAGCAGTACTTC
J: TRBJ2-2; size: -; V: TRBV6-1; D: TRBD2; CDR3: CASSGGRAGELFF; DNA: TGTGCCAGTTCGGGGGGTCGGGCCGGGGAGCTGTTTTTT
J: TRBJ1-1; size: -; V: TRBV10-3; D: -; CDR3: CAISDPAPAEAFF; DNA: TGTGCCATCAGTGATCCCGCTCCCGCTGAAGCTTTCTTT
J: TRBJ2-7; size: few; V: TRBV21-1; D: -; CDR3: CATDRGCEQYF; DNA: TGTGCCACCGACAGGGGGTGCGAGCAGTACTTC
J: TRBJ1-6; size: -; V: TRBV6-1; D: -; CDR3: CASSEVGAPLHF; DNA: TGTGCCAGCAGTGAAGTTGGAGCACCCCTCCACTTT
J: TRBJ1-5; size: few; V: TRBV20-1; D: TRBD1; CDR3: CSARESPTGTEVSNQPQHF; DNA: TGCAGTGCTAGAGAGAGTCCAACCGGGACAGAGGTTAGCAATCAGCCCCAGCATTTT
J: TRBJ1-2; size: few; V: TRBV30; D: TRBD1; CDR3: CAWKQRLSRTGIGYGYTF; DNA: TGTGCCTGGAAACAGCGTTTGTCCCGGACAGGAATCGGTTATGGCTACACCTTC
J: TRBJ1-1; size: few; V: TRBV27; D: TRBD1; CDR3: CASSRAGGNTEAFF; DNA: TGTGCCAGCAGTCGGGCAGGGGGAAACACTGAAGCTTTCTTT
J: TRBJ1-1; size: -; V: TRBV7-6; D: -; CDR3: CASSLNGQYTEAFF; DNA: TGTGCCAGCAGTTTGAACGGACAGTACACTGAAGCTTTCTTT
J: TRBJ1-1; size: few; V: TRBV20-1; D: -; CDR3: CSPLAGTKYTEAFF; DNA: TGCAGCCCACTGGCGGGGACCAAGTACACTGAAGCTTTCTTT
J: TRBJ2-2; size: few; V: TRBV6-1; D: TRBD1; CDR3: CASRTGTANTGELFF; DNA: TGTGCCAGCAGGACCGGGACAGCCAACACCGGGGAGCTGTTTTTT
J: TRBJ2-7; size: once; V: TRBV19; D: -; CDR3: CASSVTGTYEQYF; DNA: TGTGCCAGTAGCGTTACAGGAACCTACGAGCAGTACTTC